This T cell receptor (beta chain) stems from a study of CD8 T cells in Susac syndrome. Germline values: CDR1 DFQATT, CDR2 SNEGSKA (reference sequence). CDR3 length equals 11 residues. V was trimmed by 1 base and J by 5 bases, leaving 4 bases between them. Reverse transcription of about 0.45 to 1 ug RNA was carried out with random hexamers. In TCRdb, the immunoSEQ multiplex PCR reads were re-called with MiXCR into one record per CDR3 protein. The data show some 100,000 distinct CDR3 sequences, with 95% seen just once and approximately 0.3% held by the top ten. As regards this clonotype: Its specificity is unknown.

General study points: In Susac syndrome, CD8+ expansion was highest in TEMRA and active disease.

The sequence was obtained from a human donor with Susac syndrome. Sequences were obtained from CD8+ T cells from PBMCs. This chain joins TRBV20-1 and TRBJ2-3; D is ambiguous. The CDR3 spells CSARGGDTQYF. The DNA of the CDR3 is TGCAGTGCTAGAGGGGGAGATACGCAGTATTTT.